This TCR beta chain came from a study of T cells in Graves' hyperthyroidism and ophthalmopathy. Trimming at V came to 5 bases and at J to 8 bases, leaving 12 bases not matched to a gene. The CDR3 loop spans 16 amino acids. The germline V gene has CDR1 MNHEY and CDR2 SMNVEV (reference sequence). Amplification yielded TCR beta CDR3 regions, with RNA transcripts as the source. Researchers ran a first-round RT-PCR on the TCR CDR3 using the HTBI primer set. MiXCR, applied by TCRdb to the multiplex PCR reads, yields one record per CDR3 protein. This sample has fewer than 400,000 distinct CDR3 sequences, with around a sixth found just once. This clonotype was counted ten times or more.

The receptor was isolated from a man aged 30 to 45 with Graves' hyperthyroidism. Sequencing input: blood. The chain couples TRBV27 to TRBJ1-6; 7 bases agree with TRBD1. The CDR3 sequence is CASSPSRQGWDSPLHF. In DNA form, the CDR3 reads TGTGCCAGCAGTCCGAGCAGACAGGGTTGGGATTCACCCCTCCACTTT.